These 17 T cell receptor beta chains share one sample of origin, sequenced in a study of T cell responses to AZD1222 COVID-19 vaccine. The assay was immunoSEQ multiplex PCR, and TCRdb's table has in-frame clones only and misses some. The sample lists around 110,000 clones, 88% seen once, with over 8.5% in the top ten. The sequences come from peripheral blood, collected on day 0 of AZD1222 vaccination. The receptors were gathered from an adult in good health.

This clone is medium-sized in the sample. The chain carries TRBV7-3 and TRBJ2-7, with D perhaps being TRBD1 or TRBD2 (6 bases each). The CDR3 length is 14 residues. Germline V CDR1 and CDR2: SGHTA, FQGTGA. The germline V and J ends were trimmed by 5 bases and 7 bases, with 18 bases remaining between them. CDR3 sequence (DNA): TGTGCCAGCAGCCCCCACGGGGGCTCGGGGGAGCAGTACTTC. Translation gives CASSPHGGSGEQYF.

The chain has TRBV19 and TRBJ2-1; D perhaps matches TRBD2 (5 bases). Trimming pared 6 bases from V and 5 bases from J, leaving 11 bases between. Germline values: CDR1 LNHDA, CDR2 SQIVND (reference sequence). CDR3 length: 13 amino acids. CDR3 in DNA: TGTGCCAGTAGCCCGGACGGGGACAATGAGCAGTTCTTC. Encoded protein: CASSPDGDNEQFF.

The chain uses TRBV12-3 or TRBV12-4 and TRBJ2-7; 7 bases line up with TRBD1. The CDR3 sequence is 13 residues long. J gave up 6 bases and V 3 bases, and 5 bases lay outside the gene matches. CDR3 bases: TGTGCCAGCAGTTTCACAGGGGAGAGCGAGCAGTACTTC. Its protein is CASSFTGESEQYF.

The CDR3 sequence is CASSLDGWFRSGELFF. Written as DNA, the CDR3 is TGTGCCAGCAGCTTAGATGGGTGGTTCCGATCCGGGGAGCTGTTTTTT. This sequence joins TRBV7-3 and TRBJ2-2; unclear D gene. V dropped 2 bases and J dropped 6 bases, with 16 bases sitting between them. Germline V gene sequence: CDR1 SGHTA, CDR2 FQGTGA. CDR3 length: 16 amino acids.

The sample holds a few counts of this clone. The chain combines TRBV6-4 with TRBJ2-3; maybe TRBD2 (6 bases). CDR3 length equals 14 residues. The germline V and J ends were trimmed by 8 bases and 0 bases, with 12 bases remaining between them. Germline CDR1 and CDR2: MRHNA and SNTAGT. CDR3 sequence reads: CASRAAGSTDTQYF. In nucleotides, the CDR3 is TGTGCCAGCCGGGCTGCGGGGAGCACAGATACGCAGTATTTT.

The chain uses TRBV6-5 and TRBJ2-5, with 8 bases lining up with TRBD1. Germline V gene data show CDR1 as MNHEY and CDR2 as SVGAGI. V lost 9 bases, J lost 5 bases, and 8 bases stayed unmatched. The CDR3 contains 13 residues. CDR3 bases: TGTGCCAGTCAGACAGGGGTTGGGGAGACCCAGTACTTC. It encodes CASQTGVGETQYF.

The chain has TRBV11-2 and TRBJ2-7; 10 bases match TRBD2. The CDR3 length is 15 residues. Germline loops: CDR1 SGHAT, CDR2 FQNNGV. Germline trimming cut 4 bases from V and 5 bases from J; bases unmatched to any gene: 8. The CDR3, as DNA: TGTGCCAGCAGCTCGACGCCCCTAGCGGGGGACGAGCAGTACTTC. Translating gives CASSSTPLAGDEQYF.

The V call is TRBV7-9, the J call TRBJ1-2; D possibly corresponds to TRBD1 (5 bases). Trimming removed 10 bases from V and 6 bases from J, with 12 bases in between. Looked up from germline, CDR1 is SEHNR and CDR2 is FQNEAQ (reference sequence). This CDR3 has 11 residues. The CDR3 loop reads CAIGGRDGYTF. The CDR3 DNA sequence: TGTGCCATTGGCGGCAGGGATGGCTACACCTTC.

The V call is TRBV7-9, the J call TRBJ2-7; 8 nucleotides align to TRBD1. The germline gives CDR1 SEHNR, CDR2 FQNEAQ (reference sequence). CDR3 length: 15 amino acids. V lost 5 bases, J lost 0 bases, and 6 bases stayed unmatched. CDR3 bases: TGTGCCAGCAGCCTACAGGGGGGTGGCTCCTACGAGCAGTACTTC. Translating it yields CASSLQGGGSYEQYF.

The rearrangement uses TRBV7-6 and TRBJ2-3; the match to TRBD2 covers 9 bases. Germline CDR1 and CDR2: SGHVS and FNYEAQ. V gave up 0 bases and J gave up 6 bases; unmatched junction bases: 7. The CDR3 sequence is 16 residues long. The CDR3 nucleotides are TGTGCCAGCAGCTTAGCTAGCGGGGGATCCTTTGATACGCAGTATTTT. Translating gives CASSLASGGSFDTQYF.

The rearrangement uses TRBV19 and TRBJ1-2; a possible D gene is TRBD1 (6 bases). V shed 8 bases and J shed 4 bases, with 20 bases lying between them. Germline V gene data show CDR1 as LNHDA and CDR2 as SQIVND (reference sequence). This CDR3 comprises 15 residues. CDR3 in amino acids: CASGYVGAWGYGYTF. For the CDR3, the DNA is TGTGCCAGTGGATATGTGGGGGCTTGGGGCTATGGCTACACCTTC.

CDR3 DNA sequence: TGTGCCAGTAGTATAGATGGGAGTGAGCAGTTCTTC. Protein product: CASSIDGSEQFF. V usage is TRBV19 and J usage is TRBJ2-1; D might be TRBD2 (5 bases). V was cut by 0 bases and J by 9 bases, with 6 bases left in between. The CDR3 runs 12 residues. In germline, CDR1 is LNHDA, CDR2 SQIVND (reference sequence).

The J gene is TRBJ2-4, the V gene TRBV5-1; TRBD2 agrees at 14 bases. The CDR3 has 18 amino acids. The germline gives CDR1 SGHRS, CDR2 YFSETQ. After removal of 4 bases from V and 0 bases from J, the junction contained 6 bases not matched to a gene. The CDR3 sequence: CASSPGTSGGLAKNIQYF. In DNA form, the CDR3 reads TGCGCCAGCAGCCCCGGGACTAGCGGGGGTCTAGCCAAAAACATTCAGTACTTC.

This chain uses TRBV30 with TRBJ2-7; maybe TRBD1 (5 bases). The germline gives CDR1 GTSNPN, CDR2 SVGIG (reference sequence). V was shortened by 1 base and J by 0 bases, with 7 bases between the two germline ends. The CDR3 runs 13 residues. The CDR3 nucleotides read TGTGCCTGGAGTGACGGACACTCCTACGAGCAGTACTTC. Amino acids: CAWSDGHSYEQYF.

The rearrangement links TRBV20-1 to TRBJ2-7; D ambiguous. Trimming removed 6 bases from V and 7 bases from J, with 13 bases in between. CDR3 size: 11 residues. CDR1 and CDR2 from the germline V gene are DFQATT and SNEGSKA (reference sequence). DNA of the CDR3: TGCAGTGCGGCCGACCCCTGGGAGCAGTACTTC. Protein sequence: CSAADPWEQYF.

This sequence joins TRBV28 and TRBJ1-2; D not certain. The V end lost 6 bases, the J end lost 4 bases, and 15 bases lay between the germline ends. Germline-derived CDR1 and CDR2 are MDHEN and SYDVKM. The CDR3 extends over 14 amino acids. The chain's CDR3 is CASRIPGHGYGYTF. The CDR3 DNA sequence: TGTGCCAGCAGGATACCGGGCCACGGCTATGGCTACACCTTC.

The chain is built from TRBV6-2 or TRBV6-3 and TRBJ1-1, with 8 bases aligning to TRBD1. Germline V lookup: CDR1 MNHEY, CDR2 SVGEGT. Unmatched junction bases numbered 11, after V lost 6 bases and J lost 5 bases. This CDR3 comprises 15 residues. CDR3 nucleotide sequence: TGTGCCAGCAGCCACAAACAGGGGGTTAGAACTGAAGCTTTCTTT. It yields the protein CASSHKQGVRTEAFF.